One T cell receptor beta chain is described in this entry. This clonotype came up many times. The antigen it binds to is not known. No base-level quality is on record; no much larger clone is a single base apart. This specimen comes from a study of identical twins (dated by TCRdb to the mid-2010s). Context from the whole study: To test whether fetal clonotypes persist, the study used deep sequencing on TCR alpha and beta repertoires from monozygotic twins, unrelated adults of various ages, and cord blood. Replicate twin experiments were performed at different times using different library preparation protocols to rule out contamination. The investigation overall reported the following: Invariant T cells such as MAIT and iNKT could partly confound zero-insertion analyses, although diverse VJ usage argued against such confounding for most clonotypes. In beta out-of-frame sequences, excess twin sharing was weaker, because having fewer shared sequences lowered the signal-to-noise ratio. Compared with coincidental sharing between unrelated individuals, out-of-frame TCR alpha sequences shared between twins had an excess of sequences with low generation probability. Recombination models systematically underestimated out-of-frame TCR alpha sharing in monozygotic twins but agreed with sharing between unrelated individuals. Because the same donors could not be followed over many years, conclusions were based on cross-sectional statistical analysis. Fewer insertions were carried by abundant cord blood beta clonotypes; a weaker similar trend was observed in young adult naive repertoires, while no such trend was observed in memory repertoires.

The library was prepared using 5' RACE. The instrument was an Illumina HiSeq 2000. A universal primer binding site was added through template switching, and the final cDNA carried a unique molecular identifier so that TCR cDNA molecules could be counted accurately. Specific primers in the conserved constant-segment region were used to synthesize first-strand cDNA for the TCR alpha and beta chains. To control for contamination, every cDNA library was double barcoded, receiving both a SMART-Mk sample barcode and Illumina barcodes. TruSeq adapter sequences and Illumina sample barcodes were added in two successive PCR steps. Sequencing of the TCR alpha and beta cDNA libraries was done on the Illumina HiSeq platform using custom primers. Concerning the study's data processing: MiGEC processed the raw reads to extract unique molecular identifiers, while MiXCR was used to determine the CDR3 positions. For each individual, recombination models were inferred using an EM algorithm with the repgenHMM and IGoR tools. The tcR package in R was used for shared clonotype analysis, with sharing normalized by the product of cloneset sizes. Out-of-frame nonproductive sequences were analyzed to study raw recombination free of thymic and clonal selection effects. In TCRdb, the public reads were trimmed at Q25 with fastp and aligned with MiXCR, with productive beta chains retained. Rows with a matching CDR3 protein are joined into one entry that keeps the most common DNA and genes. TCRdb's processing, not the authors' own work, is the source of the V and J calls. Across this sample there are 550,000 to 700,000 distinct CDR3 sequences, with 21% seen only once. The top ten hold roughly 4% of the sample.

All donors were healthy Caucasians. Three pairs of female monozygotic twins, all aged roughly 18 to 29 years, made up the twin cohort. The RNA used for TCR libraries was isolated from peripheral blood mononuclear cells. The CDR3 runs 13 residues from the cysteine to the phenylalanine. Only CDR3 DNA is held: 39 bases, read in frame from base 1. Looking up the germline V gene (reference sequence) yields CDR1 DFQATT and CDR2 SNEGSKA. The germline ends are 9 bases apart after V is trimmed by 4 bases and J by 0 bases. These sequences were also reported in another study, on T cells expressing NK-cell markers. As that second paper reports: TCR beta-chain repertoires were profiled in sorted CD3+CD56+NKG2C+, CD3+CD56+NKG2C- and CD3+CD56-NKG2C+ T-cell subsets from several donors. Seven of the eight sequenced donors were HCMV-seropositive and one was HCMV-seronegative. To restrict sorting to alphabetaTCR-expressing T cells, an anti-gammadeltaTCR antibody was added in several experiments. For five or six donors, the dominant CD3+CD56+NKG2C+ clonotypes were among the top 10 CD8+ clonotypes and accounted for about 1.0-7.0% of CD8+ T cells. Those dominant clonotypes were again the most abundant among CD3+CD56-NKG2C+ cells in a handful of donors, at roughly 28.3-65%. Whether the expanded NKG2C-expressing T cell clones were specific for HCMV antigens was left unclear. All eight donors whose samples were sequenced were randomly selected healthy volunteers, three of them men and five women. A commercial ELISA kit detecting HCMV-specific IgG in serum was used to determine HCMV serostatus. For more than five donors, bulk peripheral blood T-cell repertoires were also sequenced from unsorted PBMC. Reads were demultiplexed and grouped by UMI with MIGEC, and clonotypes were assembled and quantified with MiTCR. Only TCR cDNA sequences supported by at least two reads were kept to exclude erroneous sequences. The tcR package was used for downstream repertoire analysis, and clonotypes were matched between fractions using CDR3 nucleotide sequence together with V segment. VDJmatch was used to annotate antigen specificity against VDJdb, with one amino acid substitution allowed in CDR3.

The sample consisted of PBMCs. This receptor chain uses TRBV20-1 and TRBJ1-2; the D gene identity is not certain. The clonotype originates from a woman in her late teens or twenties in good health. The CDR3 region: CSAIAVANYGYTF. DNA sequence: TGCAGTGCTATTGCTGTAGCTAACTATGGCTACACCTTC.